These 23 T cell receptor beta chains were sequenced from one sample in a study of radiotherapy plus CTLA-4 blockade in lung cancer. Profiling relied on immunoSEQ multiplex PCR, and the TCRdb table lists in-frame clones only, not all of them. The profile shows around 90,000 clones, about 85% of them singletons. Source: peripheral blood, taken from a patient treated with radiotherapy plus ipilimumab. Receptors were obtained from a human donor with non-small cell lung cancer that progressed on radiotherapy plus ipilimumab.

The chain employs TRBV7-9 and TRBJ1-3; tentatively, D is TRBD1 (5 bases). Trimming left V 2 bases short and J 3 bases short, with 8 bases between. Germline V CDR1 and CDR2: SEHNR, FQNEAQ (reference sequence). The CDR3 is 14 amino acids. This chain's CDR3 is CASSLSGLGNTIYF. The DNA for the CDR3 is TGTGCCAGCAGCTTATCAGGGCTTGGAAACACCATATATTTT. Filled out from reference TRBV7-9 and TRBJ1-3, the complete variable domain reads DTGVSQNPRHKITKRGQNVTFRCDPISEHNRLYWYRQTLGQGPEFLTYFQNEAQLEKSRLLSDRFSAERPKGSFSTLEIQRTEQGDSAMYLCASSLSGLGNTIYFGEGSWLTVV.

CDR3 sequence (DNA): TGTGCCAGCAGTGAAGCCGGGACAGGGTTGTACGAGCAGTACTTC. Residues: CASSEAGTGLYEQYF. This chain connects TRBV6-1 to TRBJ2-7, with TRBD1 matching over 9 bases. The CDR3 sequence is 15 residues long. Germline CDR1 is MNHNS and CDR2 is SASEGT. Losses at the gene ends were 0 bases for V and 4 bases for J; bases not matched to a gene: 4.

V gene TRBV27 combines with J gene TRBJ2-7; D perhaps matches TRBD2 (6 bases). This CDR3 region has 18 residues. Germline lookup yields CDR1 MNHEY and CDR2 SMNVEV (reference sequence). V lost 4 bases and J lost 5, with 27 bases in between. This CDR3 reads CASSSPGLLRTRGDEQYF. CDR3 bases: TGTGCCAGCAGTTCACCGGGACTGCTGCGCACACGAGGGGACGAGCAGTACTTC.

The chain combines TRBV9 with TRBJ1-6; D ambiguous. Trimming took 4 bases from V and 6 from J, leaving 14 bases between them. The CDR3 runs to 15 residues. Germline lookup yields CDR1 SGDLS and CDR2 YYNGEE. As DNA, the CDR3 is TGTGCCAGCAGCTCCCAGTGGGGAGGTAATTCACCCCTCCACTTT. It encodes CASSSQWGGNSPLHF.

This clone was recorded a few times. The V call is TRBV9, the J call TRBJ1-1, with no clear D. Germline CDR1 reads SGDLS; CDR2 reads YYNGEE. V was clipped by 3 bases and J by 6 bases, with 15 bases between them. The CDR3 loop spans 14 amino acids. The CDR3 spells CASSAGPESSEAFF. The CDR3 nucleotides are TGTGCCAGCAGCGCTGGCCCCGAGAGCTCTGAAGCTTTCTTT. Based on the CDR3 plus reference TRBV9 and TRBJ1-1, the full variable domain is DSGVTQTPKHLITATGQRVTLRCSPRSGDLSVYWYQQSLDQGLQFLIQYYNGEERAKGNILERFSAQQFPDLHSELNLSSLELGDSALYFCASSAGPESSEAFFGQGTRLTVV.

V gene TRBV19 combines with J gene TRBJ1-2; 7 bases map to TRBD1. The CDR3 is 15 amino acids. V lost 5 bases and J lost 2; bases outside the gene matches: 8. From germline, CDR1 is LNHDA and CDR2 SQIVND (reference sequence). The CDR3 coding sequence is TGTGCCAGTAGTCCTTACCTGACAGGGAACTATGGCTACACCTTC. The encoded protein is CASSPYLTGNYGYTF.

This clone was picked up one time. CDR3 sequence (DNA): TGTGCCAGCAGCCCTCGGACTAGCGGGGACTCCTACAATGAGCAGTTCTTC. Its protein is CASSPRTSGDSYNEQFF. The rearrangement joins TRBV7-2 to TRBJ2-1; 12 nucleotides agree with TRBD2. The J segment lost 0 bases and the V segment lost 5 bases, leaving 5 bases of the junction unmatched. CDR1 and CDR2 (germline): SGHTA, FQGNSA. The length of the CDR3 is 17 residues.

This chain uses TRBV4-1 with TRBJ2-2; 12 nucleotides agree with TRBD2. CDR3 length equals 17 residues. Germline CDR1 and CDR2: MGHRA and YSYEKL. Trimming removed 3 bases from V and 5 bases from J; junction bases left unmatched: 7. DNA of the CDR3: TGCGCCAGCAGCCATCAGGGACTAGCGGGTTCGACCGGGGAGCTGTTTTTT. Translating gives CASSHQGLAGSTGELFF.

The chain is built from TRBV11-2 and TRBJ1-2, with D perhaps matching TRBD1 (5 bases). Trimming removed 5 bases at V and 8 bases at J, with 21 bases between. CDR3 size: 15 residues. CDR1 and CDR2 from the germline V gene are SGHAT and FQNNGV. CDR3 sequence (DNA): TGTGCCAGCAGCCCTATCAGAGGGGCCCTGGGGGGCTACACCTTC. Translation gives CASSPIRGALGGYTF.

The chain has TRBV19 and TRBJ2-4, with 11 bases fitting TRBD2. J gave up 1 base and V 1 base, and 9 bases lay outside the gene matches. This CDR3 has 19 amino acids. Germline V gives CDR1 LNHDA, CDR2 SQIVND (reference sequence). CDR3 loop: CASSIGSGTSGWAKNIQYF. The CDR3 region has the DNA TGTGCCAGTAGTATAGGTTCCGGGACTAGCGGTTGGGCCAAAAACATTCAGTACTTC.

The genes are TRBV7-6 and TRBJ1-2; 10 bases are a match to TRBD1. This CDR3 comprises 13 residues. Germline CDR1 reads SGHVS; CDR2 reads FNYEAQ. V dropped 6 bases and J dropped 7; count of bases not matched to a gene: 5. In DNA, the CDR3 is TGTGCCAGCAGTACCGGGACAGGGGTTGGCTACACCTTC. Translation: CASSTGTGVGYTF.

The chain is built from TRBV14 and TRBJ2-5; 10 bases are shared with TRBD2. The germline gives CDR1 SGHDN, CDR2 FVKESK. The CDR3 is 16 residues long. V was clipped by 1 base and J by 4 bases; unmatched bases: 6. CDR3 sequence: CASSQAMLAGVETQYF. In DNA form, the CDR3 reads TGTGCCAGCAGCCAAGCGATGCTAGCGGGGGTAGAGACCCAGTACTTC.

This clone has only a few counts. The CDR3 is CASSRQLSSYEQYF. The CDR3 DNA reads TGTGCCAGTAGTAGGCAATTAAGCTCCTACGAGCAGTACTTC. This chain joins TRBV19 and TRBJ2-7; D is uncertain. This CDR3 is built from 14 residues. V lost 4 bases and J 0 bases, leaving 10 bases between the germline ends. Germline assignment: CDR1 LNHDA and CDR2 SQIVND (reference sequence).

Written as DNA, the CDR3 is TGTGCCAGCAGCTCCCCGGAGGGGGGGCAGGGCTACACCTTC. Its protein is CASSSPEGGQGYTF. The rearrangement uses TRBV5-4 and TRBJ1-2; D perhaps matches TRBD1 (6 bases). The CDR3 sequence is 14 residues long. Germline CDR1 SGHNT, CDR2 YYREEE (reference sequence). V lost 3 bases to trimming and J lost 8 bases, with 17 bases between them.

This clone was detected only once. In nucleotides, the CDR3 is TGTGCCATCAGCCCGTCTAGCGGGGGGGGAGATACGCAGTATTTT. The encoded protein is CAISPSSGGGDTQYF. The chain uses TRBV10-3 and TRBJ2-3; the match to TRBD2 covers 12 bases. CDR1 is ENHRY and CDR2 is SYGVKD in the germline V gene. V lost 6 bases, J lost 5 bases, and 6 bases stayed unmatched. The CDR3 is 15 residues long.

V usage is TRBV11-3 and J usage is TRBJ2-1; 8 bases are a match to TRBD2. The CDR3 totals 15 residues. Germline loops: CDR1 SGHNT, CDR2 YENEEA. The V segment lost 5 bases and the J segment 9 bases; nucleotides outside the gene matches: 12. CDR3 bases: TGTGCCAGCAGCCCCCGACTGACGGGAGGGAGTGAGCAGTTCTTC. Translating it yields CASSPRLTGGSEQFF. The full variable domain, in which reference TRBV11-3 and TRBJ2-1 provide the parts outside the CDR3, is EAGVVQSPRYKIIEKKQPVAFWCNPISGHNTLYWYLQNLGQGPELLIRYENEEAVDDSQLPKDRFSAERLKGVDSTLKIQPAELGDSAVYLCASSPRLTGGSEQFFGPGTRLTVL.

The V call is TRBV19, the J call TRBJ1-2, with unresolved D. Trimming pared 5 bases from V and 3 bases from J, leaving 22 bases between. The CDR3 sequence is 17 residues long. Germline CDR1 LNHDA, CDR2 SQIVND (reference sequence). CDR3 bases: TGTGCCAGTAGTCCGAACTACTCAGGAACCCGGGACTATGGCTACACCTTC. Its translation: CASSPNYSGTRDYGYTF.

The CDR3, as DNA: TGTGCCAGCAGTGATACCGGGACACGCCTGGAAAACACCATATATTTT. Translation gives CASSDTGTRLENTIYF. The rearrangement uses TRBV6-1 and TRBJ1-3, with D possibly matching TRBD1 (6 bases). The CDR3 extends over 16 amino acids. V lost 3 bases and J 6 bases, leaving 18 bases between the germline ends. In germline, CDR1 is MNHNS, CDR2 SASEGT.

This clone was counted only a few times. The chain is built from TRBV28 and TRBJ1-3; 7 positions match TRBD1. J was trimmed by 4 bases and V by 5 bases; bases with no gene match: 8. CDR3 length equals 15 residues. The germline CDR1 and CDR2 sequences are MDHEN and SYDVKM. The CDR3 is CASSPHGTEGNTIYF. The DNA for the CDR3 is TGTGCCAGCAGTCCTCACGGGACAGAAGGAAACACCATATATTTT. Full variable domain (remainder filled in from reference TRBV28 and TRBJ1-3): DVKVTQSSRYLVKRTGEKVFLECVQDMDHENMFWYRQDPGLGLRLIYFSYDVKMKEKGDIPEGYSVSREKKERFSLILESASTNQTSMYLCASSPHGTEGNTIYFGEGSWLTVV.

The gene calls are TRBV7-2 and TRBJ1-1, with unresolved D. V dropped 2 bases and J dropped 4 bases, with 11 bases sitting between them. CDR1 and CDR2 from the germline V gene are SGHTA and FQGNSA. The CDR3 is 14 amino acids. The CDR3 sequence: CASSLSGLTTEAFF. The CDR3 nucleotides read TGTGCCAGCAGCTTATCTGGGTTGACCACTGAAGCTTTCTTT. Using reference TRBV7-2 and TRBJ1-1 for the parts outside the CDR3, the full variable domain is GAGVSQSPSNKVTEKGKDVELRCDPISGHTALYWYRQSLGQGLEFLIYFQGNSAPDKSGLPSDRFSAERTGGSVSTLTIQRTQQEDSAVYLCASSLSGLTTEAFFGQGTRLTVV.

The chain recombines TRBV7-2 with TRBJ1-2; D gene ambiguous. This CDR3 spans 11 amino acids. Per germline, CDR1 SGHTA and CDR2 FQGNSA. Trimming pared 3 bases from V and 5 bases from J, leaving 4 bases between. CDR3 residues: CASSLEYGYTF. Here the CDR3 DNA reads TGTGCCAGCAGCTTGGAGTATGGCTACACCTTC.

This chain joins TRBV5-6 and TRBJ2-1; TRBD1 is a possible D gene (5 bases). The germline V gene has CDR1 SGHDT and CDR2 YYEEEE. Trimming pared 0 bases from V and 4 bases from J, leaving 11 bases between. This CDR3 is 15 amino acids long. The CDR3 loop reads CASSLAQGLYNEQFF. For the CDR3, the DNA is TGTGCCAGCAGCTTGGCGCAGGGATTATACAATGAGCAGTTCTTC.

The chain uses TRBV6-5 and TRBJ2-7, with TRBD2 matching 7 bases. J was trimmed by 6 bases and V by 4 bases; bases with no gene match: 6. CDR1 and CDR2 from the germline V gene are MNHEY and SVGAGI. The CDR3 length is 13 residues. CDR3 in DNA: TGTGCCAGCAGTTTGGGAGGGCTGCGCGAGCAGTACTTC. Translated, it gives CASSLGGLREQYF.